This T cell receptor beta chain emerged from a study of OX40 agonist ivuxolimab in advanced cancers. Study-level information: Allowance was made for prior anti-PD-1, anti-PD-L1 or anti-CTLA-4 therapy, and roughly 39% had some.

Per the germline V gene, CDR1 is SNHLY and CDR2 is FYNNEI. This CDR3 has 16 residues. Trimming stripped 5 bases from V and 4 bases from J, with 17 bases between. Assay: immunoSEQ multiplex PCR; the TCRdb copy retains only in-frame clones and omits some. The sample lists some 150,000 clones; 85% to 95% were seen once. The rearrangement uses TRBV2 and TRBJ2-2, with a tentative D call TRBD1 (5 bases). Sequenced material: CD4+ or CD8+ T cells sorted from blood, taken in a trial of the OX40 agonist ivuxolimab. This TCR derives from an adult with an advanced solid tumor such as melanoma, head and neck, liver or kidney cancer. The CDR3 region is CASSPPAGQFTGELFF. The CDR3 coding sequence is TGTGCCAGCAGTCCCCCCGCTGGACAATTCACCGGGGAGCTGTTTTTT. Full variable domain (rest looked up from reference TRBV2 and TRBJ2-2): EPEVTQTPSHQVTQMGQEVILRCVPISNHLYFYWYRQILGQKVEFLVSFYNNEISEKSEIFDDQFSVERPDGSNFTLKIRSTKLEDSAMYFCASSPPAGQFTGELFFGEGSRLTVL.